This TCR beta chain emerged from a study of cytomegalovirus exposure and HLA in healthy donors. V lost 6 bases to trimming and J lost 0 bases; unmatched junction nucleotides: 6. CDR1 is MDHEN and CDR2 is SYDVKM in the germline V gene. The length of the CDR3 is 15 residues. In the PCR, 60 Vbeta and 13 Jbeta primers were used. Profiled with immunoSEQ multiplex PCR; TCRdb holds only in-frame clones, not every one. Among 99,000 or so clones, 70% to 85% were seen once, and the ten largest hold roughly 4.9%. This clone was recorded only once. This clonotype was obtained from a woman aged 18 to 35 in good health and CMV-seropositive. The sample consisted of PBMCs. The chain combines TRBV28 with TRBJ2-3, with 7 bases matching TRBD2. This CDR3 reads CASSQAGRSTDTQYF. CDR3 nucleotide sequence: TGTGCCAGCAGCCAAGCGGGGCGTAGCACAGATACGCAGTATTTT. The complete variable domain, with remaining parts taken from reference TRBV28 and TRBJ2-3, reads DVKVTQSSRYLVKRTGEKVFLECVQDMDHENMFWYRQDPGLGLRLIYFSYDVKMKEKGDIPEGYSVSREKKERFSLILESASTNQTSMYLCASSQAGRSTDTQYFGPGTRLTVL.